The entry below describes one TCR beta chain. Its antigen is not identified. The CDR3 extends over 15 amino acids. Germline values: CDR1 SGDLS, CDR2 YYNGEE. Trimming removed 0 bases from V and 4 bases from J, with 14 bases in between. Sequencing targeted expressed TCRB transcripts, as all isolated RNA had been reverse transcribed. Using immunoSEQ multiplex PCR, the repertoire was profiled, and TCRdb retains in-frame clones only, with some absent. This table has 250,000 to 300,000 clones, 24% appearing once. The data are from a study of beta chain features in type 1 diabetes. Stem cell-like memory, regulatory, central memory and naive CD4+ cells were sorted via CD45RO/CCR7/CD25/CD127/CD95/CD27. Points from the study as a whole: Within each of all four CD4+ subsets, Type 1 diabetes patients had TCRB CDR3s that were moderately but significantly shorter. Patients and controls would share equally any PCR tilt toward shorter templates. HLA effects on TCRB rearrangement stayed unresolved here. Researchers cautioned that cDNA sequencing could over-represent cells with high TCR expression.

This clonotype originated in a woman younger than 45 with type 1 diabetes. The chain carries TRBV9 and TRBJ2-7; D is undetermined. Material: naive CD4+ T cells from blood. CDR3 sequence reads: CASSVGLDVPYEQYF. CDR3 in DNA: TGTGCCAGCAGCGTAGGGCTAGACGTTCCATACGAGCAGTACTTC.